These 16 T cell receptor beta chains share one sample of origin, sequenced in a study of cytomegalovirus exposure and HLA in healthy donors. The study ran its PCR with 60 Vbeta and 13 Jbeta primers. Profiling relied on immunoSEQ multiplex PCR, and the TCRdb table lists in-frame clones only, not all of them. The table records under 60,000 clones, 77% of them present only once. Sequencing was carried out using PBMCs. The receptor set was obtained from a woman between 40 and 55 years old in good health and CMV-seropositive.

This clone was counted once. V is TRBV5-1 and J is TRBJ1-1; a possible D gene is TRBD1 (5 bases). The CDR3 is made up of 14 amino acids. Per the germline V gene, CDR1 is SGHRS and CDR2 is YFSETQ. V gave up 4 bases and J gave up 1 base, with 11 bases separating them. CDR3 DNA sequence: TGCGCCAGCAGCGTCTCTAGGGGGAACACTGAAGCTTTCTTT. Protein product: CASSVSRGNTEAFF.

The chain joins TRBV27 to TRBJ1-1, with D maybe TRBD1 (5 bases). CDR1 MNHEY and CDR2 SMNVEV come from the germline V gene (reference sequence). The V gene lost 5 bases and the J gene lost 2 bases, with 18 bases spanning the gap. The CDR3 consists of 16 residues. CDR3 loop: CASSPLSGAANTEAFF. The DNA for the CDR3 is TGTGCCAGCAGTCCGCTGAGTGGGGCCGCTAACACTGAAGCTTTCTTT.

The chain couples TRBV5-1 to TRBJ2-3, with TRBD2 matching 8 bases. J was trimmed by 0 bases and V by 6 bases; bases with no gene match: 12. Germline values: CDR1 SGHRS, CDR2 YFSETQ. This CDR3 spans 17 amino acids. The CDR3 sequence: CASTPFGRGGSTDTQYF. CDR3 DNA sequence: TGCGCCAGCACCCCATTCGGGAGGGGGGGAAGCACAGATACGCAGTATTTT.

This clone was counted between two and nine times. This chain joins TRBV11-2 and TRBJ1-3; D is perhaps TRBD1 (5 bases). Trimming removed 0 bases from V and 1 base from J, with 13 bases in between. The CDR3 sequence is 17 residues long. Germline CDR1 reads SGHAT; CDR2 reads FQNNGV. CDR3 DNA: TGTGCCAGCAGCTTAGAAACGGGGGGTTATTCTGGAAACACCATATATTTT. As protein: CASSLETGGYSGNTIYF. Full variable domain (missing parts from reference TRBV11-2 and TRBJ1-3): EAGVAQSPRYKIIEKRQSVAFWCNPISGHATLYWYQQILGQGPKLLIQFQNNGVVDDSQLPKDRFSAERLKGVDSTLKIQPAKLEDSAVYLCASSLETGGYSGNTIYFGEGSWLTVV.

The CDR3 region is CASSDSIAYGYTF. The CDR3 nucleotides read TGTGCCAGCAGCGACTCTATAGCGTATGGCTACACCTTC. This sequence joins TRBV13 and TRBJ1-2, with D unresolved. CDR3 length: 13 amino acids. V lost 5 bases and J lost 5, with 12 bases in between. Germline V lookup: CDR1 PRHDT, CDR2 FYEKMQ (reference sequence).

The V gene is TRBV11-2, the J gene TRBJ2-7, with 8 bases fitting TRBD1. The CDR3 has 15 amino acids. CDR1 SGHAT and CDR2 FQNNGV come from the germline V gene. V shed 5 bases and J 5 bases; nucleotides not matched to a gene: 11. This CDR3 reads CASSGGTGSWNEQYF. DNA for the CDR3: TGTGCCAGCAGCGGGGGGACAGGTTCCTGGAACGAGCAGTACTTC.

This clone was detected only once. V gene TRBV7-9 combines with J gene TRBJ2-1, with D maybe TRBD2 (5 bases). Germline values: CDR1 SEHNR, CDR2 FQNEAQ (reference sequence). The CDR3 is 13 residues long. Trimming took off 4 bases at V and 7 bases at J, with 11 bases between the two ends. The CDR3 coding sequence is TGTGCCAGCAGCTCAAAGGGAGTGAATGAGCAGTTCTTC. Protein: CASSSKGVNEQFF.

The V and J genes are TRBV11-2 and TRBJ2-1, with a weak D call TRBD2 (6 bases). The CDR3 covers 16 residues. With 4 bases removed from V and 0 bases from J, the gap between germline ends came to 13 bases. The germline CDR1 and CDR2 sequences are SGHAT and FQNNGV. The CDR3 loop is CASSSIRETSYNEQFF. The CDR3 DNA follows: TGTGCCAGCAGCTCGATCCGGGAGACCTCCTACAATGAGCAGTTCTTC.

The CDR3, as DNA: TGCGCCAGCAGCCCAGGACTAGCGGGGGGAGACTGGACTGAGCAGTTCTTC. It encodes CASSPGLAGGDWTEQFF. The genes are TRBV5-1 and TRBJ2-1; 14 bases line up with TRBD2. Losses at the gene ends were 4 bases for V and 9 bases for J; bases not matched to a gene: 12. Looked up from germline, CDR1 is SGHRS and CDR2 is YFSETQ. This CDR3 region has 17 residues.

The V gene is TRBV6-1, the J gene TRBJ2-1, with D maybe TRBD1 (5 bases). V shed 2 bases and J shed 0 bases, with 14 bases lying between them. CDR1 and CDR2 from the germline V gene are MNHNS and SASEGT. The CDR3 contains 17 residues. The CDR3 is CASSELGHPSSYNEQFF. The CDR3 DNA follows: TGTGCCAGCAGTGAATTAGGACACCCGAGCTCCTACAATGAGCAGTTCTTC.

The chain joins TRBV1 to TRBJ1-3. TRBV1 is classified as a pseudogene. CDR3 size: 19 residues. CDR3 coding DNA: TGCACCAGCAGCCAAGGACTGGCGGGGGGGGGACCAACTGGAAACACCATATATTTT. It yields the protein CTSSQGLAGGGPTGNTIYF.

This clone was detected once. The chain couples TRBV7-9 to TRBJ1-4, with unresolved D. Trimming removed 2 bases at V and 0 bases at J, with 10 bases between. From germline, CDR1 is SEHNR and CDR2 FQNEAQ (reference sequence). The CDR3 covers 16 residues. The CDR3 coding sequence is TGTGCCAGCAGCTTATCTGCGCAGGCAACTAATGAAAAACTGTTTTTT. It is translated as CASSLSAQATNEKLFF. The variable domain in full, with the rest retrieved from reference TRBV7-9 and TRBJ1-4, is DTGVSQNPRHKITKRGQNVTFRCDPISEHNRLYWYRQTLGQGPEFLTYFQNEAQLEKSRLLSDRFSAERPKGSFSTLEIQRTEQGDSAMYLCASSLSAQATNEKLFFGSGTQLSVL.

Here the CDR3 DNA reads TGTGCCAGCAGCCCACCCTCGGGCTATGGCTACACCTTC. Amino acids: CASSPPSGYGYTF. The rearrangement links TRBV14 to TRBJ1-2, with D hard to call. The V end lost 4 bases, the J end lost 4 bases, and 10 bases lay between the germline ends. The germline CDR1 and CDR2 sequences are SGHDN and FVKESK. The CDR3 loop spans 13 amino acids.

The V gene is TRBV13, the J gene TRBJ2-3, with a weak D call TRBD2 (6 bases). V lost 2 bases and J 1 base, leaving 7 bases between the germline ends. The CDR3 extends over 14 amino acids. Germline V lookup: CDR1 PRHDT, CDR2 FYEKMQ (reference sequence). CDR3 bases: TGTGCCAGCAGCTTAACGGGGGGCACAGATACGCAGTATTTT. This encodes CASSLTGGTDTQYF. The variable domain in full, with the rest retrieved from reference TRBV13 and TRBJ2-3, is AAGVIQSPRHLIKEKRETATLKCYPIPRHDTVYWYQQGPGQDPQFLISFYEKMQSDKGSIPDRFSAQQFSDYHSELNMSSLELGDSALYFCASSLTGGTDTQYFGPGTRLTVL.

The table lists this clone with a few counts. V usage is TRBV9 and J usage is TRBJ1-5; a possible D gene is TRBD1 (6 bases). Germline values: CDR1 SGDLS, CDR2 YYNGEE. V lost 5 bases to trimming and J lost 5 bases, with 8 bases between them. The CDR3 contains 12 residues. The CDR3 DNA follows: TGTGCCAGCAGTTCAGGGGATCAGCCCCAGCATTTT. Translating it yields CASSSGDQPQHF.

The rearrangement joins TRBV9 to TRBJ2-1; 10 bases are a match to TRBD1. Germline V gene data show CDR1 as SGDLS and CDR2 as YYNGEE. The V gene end was trimmed by 4 bases and the J gene end by 5 bases; junction bases not matched to a gene: 9. This CDR3 has 16 residues. This CDR3 is CASSPRMGQGNNEQFF. For the CDR3, the DNA is TGTGCCAGCAGCCCCAGAATGGGACAGGGGAACAATGAGCAGTTCTTC.